Listed below are T cell receptor beta chains from one sample, sequenced in a study of pediatric ulcerative colitis. The assay was immunoSEQ multiplex PCR, and TCRdb's table has in-frame clones only and misses some. Altogether over 45,000 clones are present, about four fifths being singletons, with the ten largest covering around 3.5%. The specimen was gut tissue. Source of these receptors: a girl aged 10 to 17 with moderate ulcerative colitis. Each CDR3 is given with its conserved first and last residue. Not all rows give a size; the values are once, few, many and, for expanded clones, a class.

CASSSGTGLRYEQYF,15,NA,TRBJ2-7,TRBV28
CASSLSGTGRQDTQYF,16,NA,TRBJ2-3,TRBV5-1
CAWSVPGWTGELFF,14,NA,TRBJ2-2,TRBV30
CASSVTDRGRLNTEAFF,17,NA,TRBJ1-1,TRBV9
CASSVRGNGNTEAFF,15,few,TRBJ1-1,TRBV9
CASMLTGAIAQYF,13,NA,TRBJ2-3,TRBV7-9
CASSLGRQGNQPQHF,15,NA,TRBJ1-5,TRBV28
CSVEPNHEQFF,11,NA,TRBJ2-1,TRBV29-1
CASTQGNGYTF,11,NA,TRBJ1-2,TRBV19
CASSQDGSGHLNQPQHF,17,NA,TRBJ1-5,TRBV4-1
CASSKACDSEGTGELFF,17,NA,TRBJ2-2,TRBV21-1
CASTIGLAGETQYF,14,NA,TRBJ2-5,TRBV6-1
CAWKSGISTDTQYF,14,NA,TRBJ2-3,TRBV30
CASSNPTGPYGYTF,14,NA,TRBJ1-2,TRBV19
CASSLARTSGLRSYEQYF,18,NA,TRBJ2-7,TRBV5-5
CASSAQSSGNTIYF,14,few,TRBJ1-3,TRBV19
CASSPHSGGEDEKLFF,16,NA,TRBJ1-4,TRBV5-1
CASSQDGGPTDTQYF,15,NA,TRBJ2-3,TRBV4-1
CASSLIGYNQPQHF,14,NA,TRBJ1-5,TRBV7-9
CAMQGEAGELFF,12,once,TRBJ2-2,TRBV25-1
CASSEFASGVYNEQFF,16,NA,TRBJ2-1,TRBV10-2
CASSFGTGAEQYF,13,NA,TRBJ2-7,TRBV5-6
CASSTRQGPNTGELFF,16,few,TRBJ2-2,TRBV5-6
CASSISPQGAGYTF,14,NA,TRBJ1-2,TRBV19
CATRGSLDRHGGYTF,15,NA,TRBJ1-2,TRBV28
CASRRSLDSSTYEQYF,16,NA,TRBJ2-7,TRBV27
CASSPSSGSGAFF,13,few,TRBJ1-1,TRBV7-9
CASNWGPNEKLFF,13,NA,TRBJ1-4,TRBV19
CAWNVGGRKLFF,12,NA,TRBJ1-4,TRBV30
CASRQGVVTGELFF,14,NA,TRBJ2-2,TRBV6-1
CASSLDSGYEQYF,13,NA,TRBJ2-7,TRBV5-4
CSVPTLIVNEQFF,13,NA,TRBJ2-1,TRBV29-1
CAISELKQGPMNTEAFF,17,NA,TRBJ1-1,TRBV10-3
CASSLVMPARQGALNEQFF,19,NA,TRBJ2-1,TRBV11-2
CASSLGNVGQVAQYF,15,NA,TRBJ2-3,TRBV5-1
CASSQDKGQGFGYTF,15,few,TRBJ1-2,TRBV4-3
CASSLGTSLNTDTQYF,16,NA,TRBJ2-3,TRBV14
CASSLTGGAASAFF,14,NA,TRBJ1-1,TRBV7-9
CASSLHTSGGTDTQYF,16,NA,TRBJ2-3,TRBV28
CASRSASGNTIYF,13,NA,TRBJ1-3,TRBV4-3
CASSLGSRVDTQYF,14,NA,TRBJ2-3,TRBV7-6
CASPLSSRPRERNGYTF,17,NA,TRBJ1-2,TRBV2
CASSLVYNEQFF,12,NA,TRBJ2-1,TRBV7-8
CASRRSSYNEQFF,13,NA,TRBJ2-1,TRBV28